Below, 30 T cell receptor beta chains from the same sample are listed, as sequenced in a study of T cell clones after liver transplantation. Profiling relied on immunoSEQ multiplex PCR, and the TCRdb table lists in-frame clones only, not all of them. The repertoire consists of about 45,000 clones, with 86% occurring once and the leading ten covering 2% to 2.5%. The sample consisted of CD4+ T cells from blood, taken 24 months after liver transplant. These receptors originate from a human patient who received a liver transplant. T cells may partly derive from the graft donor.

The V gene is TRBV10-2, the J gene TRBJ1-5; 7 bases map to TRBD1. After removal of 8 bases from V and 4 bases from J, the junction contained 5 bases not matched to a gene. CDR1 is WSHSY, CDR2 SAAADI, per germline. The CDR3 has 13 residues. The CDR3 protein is CASQRQGNQPQHF. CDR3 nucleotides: TGCGCCAGCCAACGACAGGGAAATCAGCCCCAGCATTTT.

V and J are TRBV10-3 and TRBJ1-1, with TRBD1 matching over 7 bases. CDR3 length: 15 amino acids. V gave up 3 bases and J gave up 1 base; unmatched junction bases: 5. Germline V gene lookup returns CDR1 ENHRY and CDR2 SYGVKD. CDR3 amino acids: CAISDRDRGNTEAFF. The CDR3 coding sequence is TGTGCCATCAGTGATAGGGACAGAGGGAACACTGAAGCTTTCTTT.

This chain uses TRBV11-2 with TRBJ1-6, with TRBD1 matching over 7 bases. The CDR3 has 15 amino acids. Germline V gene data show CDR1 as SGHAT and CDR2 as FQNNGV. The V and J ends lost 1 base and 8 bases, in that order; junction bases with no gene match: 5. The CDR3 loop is CASSLATGNHSPLHF. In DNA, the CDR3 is TGTGCCAGCAGCTTAGCGACAGGGAATCATTCACCCCTCCACTTT.

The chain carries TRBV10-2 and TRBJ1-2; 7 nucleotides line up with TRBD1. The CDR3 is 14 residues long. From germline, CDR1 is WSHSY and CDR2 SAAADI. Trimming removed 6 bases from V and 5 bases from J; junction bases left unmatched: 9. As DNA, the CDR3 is TGCGCCAGCAGCCGGGACAGTATACTTTATGGCTACACCTTC. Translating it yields CASSRDSILYGYTF.

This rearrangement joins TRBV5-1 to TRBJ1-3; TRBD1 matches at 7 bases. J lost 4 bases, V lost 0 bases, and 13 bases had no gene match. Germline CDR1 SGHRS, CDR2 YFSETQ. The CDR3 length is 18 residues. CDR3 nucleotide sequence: TGCGCCAGCAGCTTGGTCAACTCGGAGGGGGCTCCAGGAAACACCATATATTTT. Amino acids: CASSLVNSEGAPGNTIYF.

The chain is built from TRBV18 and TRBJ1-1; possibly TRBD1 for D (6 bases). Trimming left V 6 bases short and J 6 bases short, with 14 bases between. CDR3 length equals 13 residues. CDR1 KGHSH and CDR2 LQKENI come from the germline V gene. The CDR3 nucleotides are TGTGCCAGCTCCCCCGGACAGCGCCCTGAAGCTTTCTTT. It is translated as CASSPGQRPEAFF.

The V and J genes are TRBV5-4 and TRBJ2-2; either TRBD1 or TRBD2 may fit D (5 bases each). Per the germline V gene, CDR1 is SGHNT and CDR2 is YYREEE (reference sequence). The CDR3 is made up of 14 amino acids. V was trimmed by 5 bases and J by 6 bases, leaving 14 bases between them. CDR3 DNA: TGTGCCAGCAGTCGGGACCGGGGAGCCGGGGAGCTGTTTTTT. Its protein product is CASSRDRGAGELFF.

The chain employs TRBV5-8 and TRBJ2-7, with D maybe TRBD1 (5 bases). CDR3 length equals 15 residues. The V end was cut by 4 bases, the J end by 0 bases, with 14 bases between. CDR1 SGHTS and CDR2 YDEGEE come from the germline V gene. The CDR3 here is CASSADRTHSYEQYF. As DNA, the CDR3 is TGTGCCAGCAGCGCGGACCGGACACACTCCTACGAGCAGTACTTC. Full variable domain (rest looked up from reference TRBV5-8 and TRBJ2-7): EAGVTQSPTHLIKTRGQQATLRCSPISGHTSVYWYQQALGLGLQFLLWYDEGEERNRGNFPPRFSGRQFPNYSSELNVNALELEDSALYLCASSADRTHSYEQYFGPGTRLTVT.

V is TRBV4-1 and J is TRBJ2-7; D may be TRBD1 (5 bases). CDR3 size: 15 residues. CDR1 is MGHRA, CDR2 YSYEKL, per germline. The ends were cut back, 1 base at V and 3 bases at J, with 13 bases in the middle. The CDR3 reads CASSQAASRGYEQYF. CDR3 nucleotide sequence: TGCGCCAGCAGCCAAGCGGCTTCAAGGGGCTACGAGCAGTACTTC.

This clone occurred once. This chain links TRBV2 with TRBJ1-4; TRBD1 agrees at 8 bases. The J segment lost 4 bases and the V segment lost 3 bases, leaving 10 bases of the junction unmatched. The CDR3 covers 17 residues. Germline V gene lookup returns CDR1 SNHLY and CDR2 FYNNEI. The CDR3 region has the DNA TGTGCCAGCAGTGATATCGCTTGGACAGGGAGTAATGAAAAACTGTTTTTT. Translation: CASSDIAWTGSNEKLFF. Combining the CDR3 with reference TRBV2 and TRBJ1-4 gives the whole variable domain EPEVTQTPSHQVTQMGQEVILRCVPISNHLYFYWYRQILGQKVEFLVSFYNNEISEKSEIFDDQFSVERPDGSNFTLKIRSTKLEDSAMYFCASSDIAWTGSNEKLFFGSGTQLSVL.

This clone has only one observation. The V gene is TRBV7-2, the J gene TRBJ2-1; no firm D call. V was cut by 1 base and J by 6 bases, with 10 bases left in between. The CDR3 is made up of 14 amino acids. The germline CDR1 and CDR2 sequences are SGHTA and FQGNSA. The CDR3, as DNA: TGTGCCAGCAGCTTAGACCGGGCAAGCAATGAGCAGTTCTTC. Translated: CASSLDRASNEQFF.

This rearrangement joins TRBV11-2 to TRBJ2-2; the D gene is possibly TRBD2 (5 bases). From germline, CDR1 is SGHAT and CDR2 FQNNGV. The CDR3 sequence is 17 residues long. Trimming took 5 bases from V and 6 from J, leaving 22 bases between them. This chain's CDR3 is CASSHIQGLRTAGELFF. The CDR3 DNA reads TGTGCCAGCAGCCACATCCAAGGACTTCGAACCGCCGGGGAGCTGTTTTTT.

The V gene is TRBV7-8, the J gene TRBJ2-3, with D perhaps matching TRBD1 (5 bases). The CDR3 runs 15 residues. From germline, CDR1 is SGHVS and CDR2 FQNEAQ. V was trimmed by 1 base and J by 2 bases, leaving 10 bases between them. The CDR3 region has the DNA TGTGCCAGCAGCTTAGGCGCCAGGGACACAGATACGCAGTATTTT. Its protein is CASSLGARDTDTQYF.

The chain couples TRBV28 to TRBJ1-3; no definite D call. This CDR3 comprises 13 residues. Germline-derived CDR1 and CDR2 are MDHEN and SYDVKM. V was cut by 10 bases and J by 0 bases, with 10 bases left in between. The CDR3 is CATRAPSGNTIYF. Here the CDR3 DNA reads TGTGCCACCCGAGCCCCCTCTGGAAACACCATATATTTT.

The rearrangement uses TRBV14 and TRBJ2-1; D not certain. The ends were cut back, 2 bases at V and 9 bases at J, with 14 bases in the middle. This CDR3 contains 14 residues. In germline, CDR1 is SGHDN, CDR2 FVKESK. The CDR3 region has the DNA TGTGCCAGCAGCCAATTCAGGAGTATGCCTGAGCAGTTCTTC. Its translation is CASSQFRSMPEQFF.

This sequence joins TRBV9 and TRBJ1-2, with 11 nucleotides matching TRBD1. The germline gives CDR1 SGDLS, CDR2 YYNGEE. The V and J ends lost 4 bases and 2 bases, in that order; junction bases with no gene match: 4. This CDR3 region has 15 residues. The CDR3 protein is CASSKWTGGNYGYTF. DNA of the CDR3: TGTGCCAGCAGCAAATGGACAGGGGGCAACTATGGCTACACCTTC. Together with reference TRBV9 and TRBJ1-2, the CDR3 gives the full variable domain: DSGVTQTPKHLITATGQRVTLRCSPRSGDLSVYWYQQSLDQGLQFLIQYYNGEERAKGNILERFSAQQFPDLHSELNLSSLELGDSALYFCASSKWTGGNYGYTFGSGTRLTVV.

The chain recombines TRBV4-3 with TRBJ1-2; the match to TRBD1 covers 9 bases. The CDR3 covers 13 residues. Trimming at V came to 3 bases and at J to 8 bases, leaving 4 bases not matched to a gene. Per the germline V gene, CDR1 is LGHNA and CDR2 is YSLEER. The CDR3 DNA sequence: TGCGCCAGCAGCCACCGACAGGGGGGCGGCTACACCTTC. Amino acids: CASSHRQGGGYTF.

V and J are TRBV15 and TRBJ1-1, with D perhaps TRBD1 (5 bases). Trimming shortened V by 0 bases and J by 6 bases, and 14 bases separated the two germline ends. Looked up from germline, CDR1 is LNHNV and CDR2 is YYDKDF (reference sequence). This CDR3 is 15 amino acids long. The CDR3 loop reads CATSRDRVLSAEAFF. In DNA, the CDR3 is TGTGCCACCAGCAGAGACAGGGTTCTCTCGGCTGAAGCTTTCTTT.

Here the CDR3 DNA reads TGTGCCAGCAGCATCCAGGGGGATCAGCCCCAGCATTTT. As protein: CASSIQGDQPQHF. V usage is TRBV27 and J usage is TRBJ1-5; TRBD1 agrees at 7 bases. With V trimmed by 6 bases and J by 5 bases, 4 bases remained unmatched. The CDR3 runs to 13 residues. Looked up from germline, CDR1 is MNHEY and CDR2 is SMNVEV (reference sequence).

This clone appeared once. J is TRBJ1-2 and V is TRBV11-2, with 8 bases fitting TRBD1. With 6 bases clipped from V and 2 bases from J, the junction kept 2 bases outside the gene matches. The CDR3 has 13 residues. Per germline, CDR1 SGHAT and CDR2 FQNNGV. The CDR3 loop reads CASSTGGNYGYTF. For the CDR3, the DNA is TGTGCCAGCAGTACAGGGGGGAACTATGGCTACACCTTC.

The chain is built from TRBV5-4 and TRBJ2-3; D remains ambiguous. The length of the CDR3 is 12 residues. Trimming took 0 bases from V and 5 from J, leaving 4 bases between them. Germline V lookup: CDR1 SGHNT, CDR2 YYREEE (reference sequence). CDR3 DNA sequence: TGTGCCAGCAGCTTGGGGCTAGATACGCAGTATTTT. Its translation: CASSLGLDTQYF. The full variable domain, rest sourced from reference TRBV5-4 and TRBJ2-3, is ETGVTQSPTHLIKTRGQQVTLRCSSQSGHNTVSWYQQALGQGPQFIFQYYREEENGRGNFPPRFSGLQFPNYSSELNVNALELDDSALYLCASSLGLDTQYFGPGTRLTVL.

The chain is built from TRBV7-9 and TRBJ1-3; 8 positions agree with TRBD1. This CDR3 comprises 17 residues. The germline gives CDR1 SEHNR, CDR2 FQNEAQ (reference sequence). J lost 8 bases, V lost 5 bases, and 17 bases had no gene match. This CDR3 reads CASSPPRGPGGRDTIYF. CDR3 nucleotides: TGTGCCAGCAGCCCCCCTAGGGGGCCAGGGGGCCGGGACACCATATATTTT.

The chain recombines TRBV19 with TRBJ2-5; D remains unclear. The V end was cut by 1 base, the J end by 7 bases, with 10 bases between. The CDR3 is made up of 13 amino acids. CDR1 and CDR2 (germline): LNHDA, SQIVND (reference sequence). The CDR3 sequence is CASSIGAAGTQYF. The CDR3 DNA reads TGTGCCAGTAGTATAGGGGCAGCAGGGACCCAGTACTTC. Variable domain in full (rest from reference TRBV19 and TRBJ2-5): DGGITQSPKYLFRKEGQNVTLSCEQNLNHDAMYWYRQDPGQGLRLIYYSQIVNDFQKGDIAEGYSVSREKKESFPLTVTSAQKNPTAFYLCASSIGAAGTQYFGPGTRLLVL.

Written as DNA, the CDR3 is TGTGCCAGCAGCCCCGGGGTGGAAGCTTTCTTT. Translation gives CASSPGVEAFF. The rearrangement uses TRBV28 and TRBJ1-1; D unresolved. This CDR3 has 11 amino acids. Trimming removed 6 bases from V and 8 bases from J, with 10 bases in between. Per the germline V gene, CDR1 is MDHEN and CDR2 is SYDVKM.

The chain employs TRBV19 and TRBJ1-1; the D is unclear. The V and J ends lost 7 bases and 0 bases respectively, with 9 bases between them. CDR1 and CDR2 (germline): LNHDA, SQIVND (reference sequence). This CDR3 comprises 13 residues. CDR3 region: CASTDTMNTEAFF. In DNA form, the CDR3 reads TGTGCCAGTACCGACACCATGAACACTGAAGCTTTCTTT. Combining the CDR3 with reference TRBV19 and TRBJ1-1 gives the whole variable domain DGGITQSPKYLFRKEGQNVTLSCEQNLNHDAMYWYRQDPGQGLRLIYYSQIVNDFQKGDIAEGYSVSREKKESFPLTVTSAQKNPTAFYLCASTDTMNTEAFFGQGTRLTVV.

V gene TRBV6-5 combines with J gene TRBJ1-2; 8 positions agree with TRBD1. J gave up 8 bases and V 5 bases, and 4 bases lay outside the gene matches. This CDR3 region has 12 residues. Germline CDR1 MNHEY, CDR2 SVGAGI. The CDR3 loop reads CASSNRQGGYTF. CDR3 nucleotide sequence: TGTGCCAGCAGTAACCGACAGGGGGGCTACACCTTC.

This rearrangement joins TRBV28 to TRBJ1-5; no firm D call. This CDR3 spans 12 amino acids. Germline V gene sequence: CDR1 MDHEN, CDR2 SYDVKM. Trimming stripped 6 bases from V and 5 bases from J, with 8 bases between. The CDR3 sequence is CASRPIDQPQHF. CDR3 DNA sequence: TGTGCCAGCAGACCCATTGATCAGCCCCAGCATTTT. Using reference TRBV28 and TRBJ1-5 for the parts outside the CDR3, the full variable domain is DVKVTQSSRYLVKRTGEKVFLECVQDMDHENMFWYRQDPGLGLRLIYFSYDVKMKEKGDIPEGYSVSREKKERFSLILESASTNQTSMYLCASRPIDQPQHFGDGTRLSIL.

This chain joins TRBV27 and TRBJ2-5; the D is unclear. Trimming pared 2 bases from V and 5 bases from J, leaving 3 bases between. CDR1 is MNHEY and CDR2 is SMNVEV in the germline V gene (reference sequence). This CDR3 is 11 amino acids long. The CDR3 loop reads CASSLRETQYF. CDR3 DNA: TGTGCCAGCAGTTTAAGGGAGACCCAGTACTTC.

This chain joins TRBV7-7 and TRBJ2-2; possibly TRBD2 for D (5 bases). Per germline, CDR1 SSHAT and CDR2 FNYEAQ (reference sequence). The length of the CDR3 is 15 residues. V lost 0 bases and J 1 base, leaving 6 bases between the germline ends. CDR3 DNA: TGTGCCAGCAGCTTAGCACTAGGGAACACCGGGGAGCTGTTTTTT. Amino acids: CASSLALGNTGELFF.

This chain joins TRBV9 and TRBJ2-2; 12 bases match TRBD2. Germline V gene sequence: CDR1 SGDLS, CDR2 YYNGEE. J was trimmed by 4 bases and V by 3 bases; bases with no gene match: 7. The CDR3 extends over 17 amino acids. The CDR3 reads CASSASGGARITGELFF. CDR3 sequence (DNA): TGTGCCAGCAGCGCTAGCGGGGGGGCTCGAATCACCGGGGAGCTGTTTTTT.